The T cell receptor (beta chain) under discussion was sequenced for a study of blood T cell repertoires in COVID-19. The length of the CDR3 is 15 residues. The V gene's germline CDR1 is MNHEY and CDR2 SVGEGT. The ends lost 2 bases at V and 5 bases at J; junction bases unmatched: 7. Data came from immunoSEQ multiplex PCR; TCRdb stores just in-frame clones and leaves some out. There are about 480,000 clones in the sample; roughly 88% occur only once, and approximately 2% lies in the top ten. The chain employs TRBV6-2 or TRBV6-3 and TRBJ1-1, with 8 bases matching TRBD1. The sequenced sample was PBMCs or T cells enriched from blood (not recorded which). This TCR derives from a woman in her forties who had recovered from COVID-19. CDR3 in amino acids: CASSYLGQGYTEAFF. The CDR3 coding sequence is TGTGCCAGCAGTTACCTCGGACAGGGTTATACTGAAGCTTTCTTT.